Listed here is a single TCR beta chain. Genomic DNA templated the TCR beta VDJ and CDR3 profiling. TCRdb reanalysed the reads using MiXCR and keeps one entry per CDR3 protein. This table holds more than 150,000 distinct CDR3 sequences, roughly 50% found once. Germline lookup yields CDR1 DFQATT and CDR2 SNEGSKA (reference sequence). This CDR3 region has 9 residues. The ends were cut back, 6 bases at V and 8 bases at J, with 5 bases in the middle. The patients chosen for sequencing had shown expansion of CD8+CD57+ cells (detected by flow cytometry). The data originate from a study of CD8+CD57+ T cells in acquired aplastic anemia.

The source is a human donor with aplastic anemia. This chain links TRBV20-1 with TRBJ1-3; D is ambiguous. Sequenced input: sorted CD4+, CD8+, or CD8+CD57+ T cells (not recorded which) from PBMCs. The CDR3 coding sequence is TGCAGTGCGAGGGACACCATATATTTT. It specifies CSARDTIYF.